The clone carrying this T cell receptor beta chain showed up just a few times. Enrollees, about 18 to 100 years old, lived in approximately 25 US areas. Self-reported history from a screening survey and questionnaire set each donor's cohort. Recovered Cohort 3 donors showed two negative PCRs, clearance, or symptom resolution. Methods used by the authors: Amplification of reference gene primers provided the estimated nucleated cell counts. Profiled with immunoSEQ multiplex PCR; TCRdb holds only in-frame clones, not every one. The V and J calls and clone size come from that table; D and trimming were worked out from the DNA. The sample has approximately 270,000 clones, roughly 85% seen once. This record comes from a study of blood T cell repertoires in COVID-19. The CDR3 runs to 12 residues. The ends were cut back, 0 bases at V and 16 bases at J, with 11 bases in the middle. From germline, CDR1 is SGDLS and CDR2 YYNGEE.

Sequenced material: PBMCs or T cells enriched from blood (not recorded which). The genes are TRBV9 and TRBJ1-6; no clear D. The TCR was taken from a woman in her forties or fifties who had recovered from COVID-19. The DNA of the CDR3 is TGTGCCAGCAGCGTAGGAACGAGCGAGCTCCACTTT. It yields the protein CASSVGTSELHF.